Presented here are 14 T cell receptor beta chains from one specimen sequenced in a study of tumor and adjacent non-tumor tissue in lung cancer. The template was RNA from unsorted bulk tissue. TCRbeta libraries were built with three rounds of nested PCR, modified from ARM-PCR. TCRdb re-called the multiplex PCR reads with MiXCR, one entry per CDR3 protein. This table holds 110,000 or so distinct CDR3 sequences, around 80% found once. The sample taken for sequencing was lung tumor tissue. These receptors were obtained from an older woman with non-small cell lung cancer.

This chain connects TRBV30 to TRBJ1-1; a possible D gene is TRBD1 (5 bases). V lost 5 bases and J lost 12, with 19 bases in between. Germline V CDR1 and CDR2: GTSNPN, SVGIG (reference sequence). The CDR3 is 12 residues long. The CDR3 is CAWGGGRTQSFF. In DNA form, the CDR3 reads TGTGCCTGGGGGGGGGGTCGTACACAATCTTTCTTT.

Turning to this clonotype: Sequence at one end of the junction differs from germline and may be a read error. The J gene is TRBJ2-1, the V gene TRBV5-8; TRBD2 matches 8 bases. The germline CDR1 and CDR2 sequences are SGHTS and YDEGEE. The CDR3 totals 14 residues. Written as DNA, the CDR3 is TGTGCCAGCTGCTTTTCCGGGGGGGCCAATGAGCAGTTCTTC. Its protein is CASCFSGGANEQFF.

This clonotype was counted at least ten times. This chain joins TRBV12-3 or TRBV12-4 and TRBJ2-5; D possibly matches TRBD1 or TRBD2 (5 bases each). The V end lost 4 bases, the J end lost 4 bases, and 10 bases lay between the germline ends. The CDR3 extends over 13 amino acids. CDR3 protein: CASSWDGPETQYF. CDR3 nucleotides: TGTGCCAGCAGTTGGGACGGCCCAGAGACCCAGTACTTC.

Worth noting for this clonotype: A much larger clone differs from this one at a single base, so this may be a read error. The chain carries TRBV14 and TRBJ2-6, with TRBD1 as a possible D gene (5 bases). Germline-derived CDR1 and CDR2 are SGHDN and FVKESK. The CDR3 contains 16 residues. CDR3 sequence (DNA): TGTGCCAGCAGCCAAATGACAGTCCCTGGGGCCAACCTCCTGACTTTC. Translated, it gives CASSQMTVPGANLLTF.

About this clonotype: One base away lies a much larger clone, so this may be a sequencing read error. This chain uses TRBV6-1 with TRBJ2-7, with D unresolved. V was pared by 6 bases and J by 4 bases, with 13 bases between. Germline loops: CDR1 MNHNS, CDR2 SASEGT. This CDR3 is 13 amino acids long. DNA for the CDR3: TGTGCCAGCAGCCCCCCCCCTTTTTACGAGCAGTACTTC. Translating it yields CASSPPPFYEQYF.

CDR3 residues: CASSLYRVRDEQFF. The CDR3 bases are TGTGCCAGCAGCTTGTATAGGGTCAGGGATGAGCAGTTCTTC. The rearrangement joins TRBV11-1 to TRBJ2-1; perhaps TRBD1 as D (5 bases). This CDR3 is 14 amino acids long. Trimming shortened V by 3 bases and J by 8 bases, and 14 bases separated the two germline ends. Germline-derived CDR1 and CDR2 are SGHAT and FQDESV (reference sequence).

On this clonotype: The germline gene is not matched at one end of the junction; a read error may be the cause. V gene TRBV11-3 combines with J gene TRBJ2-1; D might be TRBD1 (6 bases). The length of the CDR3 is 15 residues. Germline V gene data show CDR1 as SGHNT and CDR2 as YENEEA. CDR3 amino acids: CAISLARDNYNEQFF. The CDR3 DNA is TGTGCCATCAGCTTAGCACGGGACAACTATAATGAGCAGTTCTTC.

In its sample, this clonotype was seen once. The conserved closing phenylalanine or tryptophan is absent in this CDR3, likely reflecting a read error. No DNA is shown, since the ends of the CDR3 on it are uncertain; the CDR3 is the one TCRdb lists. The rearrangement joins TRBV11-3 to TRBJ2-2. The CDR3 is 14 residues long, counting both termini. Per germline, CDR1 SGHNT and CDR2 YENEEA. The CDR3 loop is CASTFNRQGGELYC.

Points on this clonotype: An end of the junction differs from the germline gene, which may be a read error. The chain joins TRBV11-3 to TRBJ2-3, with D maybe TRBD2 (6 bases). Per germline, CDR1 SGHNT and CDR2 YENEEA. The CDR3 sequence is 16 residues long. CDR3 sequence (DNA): TGTGCCAGTAGCCCCCGCCAGAAGGAGGGCACAGATTCGCAGTATTTT. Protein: CASSPRQKEGTDSQYF.

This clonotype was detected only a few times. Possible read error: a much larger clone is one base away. CDR3: CSARDSGRARFYNEQFF. The CDR3 coding sequence is TGCAGTGCTAGAGACAGCGGGAGGGCCCGTTTCTACAATGAGCAGTTCTTC. V usage is TRBV20-1 and J usage is TRBJ2-1, with 10 bases identical to TRBD2. The CDR3 has 17 residues. Per germline, CDR1 DFQATT and CDR2 SNEGSKA (reference sequence). The V gene end was trimmed by 0 bases and the J gene end by 3 bases; junction bases not matched to a gene: 8.

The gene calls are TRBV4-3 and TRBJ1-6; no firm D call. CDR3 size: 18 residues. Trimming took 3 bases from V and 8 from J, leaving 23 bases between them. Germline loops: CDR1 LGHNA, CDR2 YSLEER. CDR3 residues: CASSQAMMGGLEDSPLHF. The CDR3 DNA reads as TGCGCCAGCAGCCAGGCCATGATGGGCGGGCTCGAGGATTCACCCCTCCACTTT.

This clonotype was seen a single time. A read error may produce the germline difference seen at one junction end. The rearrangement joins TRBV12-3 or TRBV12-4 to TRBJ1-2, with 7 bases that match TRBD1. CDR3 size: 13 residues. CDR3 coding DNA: TGTGCCAGCGACCAGGGACAGATCTATGACTACACCTTC. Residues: CASDQGQIYDYTF.

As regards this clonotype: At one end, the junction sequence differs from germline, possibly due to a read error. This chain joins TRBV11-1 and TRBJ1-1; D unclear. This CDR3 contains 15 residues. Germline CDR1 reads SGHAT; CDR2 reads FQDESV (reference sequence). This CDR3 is CANSLERHLNAEAFF. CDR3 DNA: TGTGCCAACAGCTTGGAGAGACACCTGAACGCTGAAGCTTTCTTT.

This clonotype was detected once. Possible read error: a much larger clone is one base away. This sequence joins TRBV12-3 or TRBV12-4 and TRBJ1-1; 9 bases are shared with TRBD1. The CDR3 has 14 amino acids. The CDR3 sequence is CASSWGQGNNEAFF. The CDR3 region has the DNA TGTGCCAGCAGTTGGGGACAGGGCAACAATGAAGCTTTCTTT.